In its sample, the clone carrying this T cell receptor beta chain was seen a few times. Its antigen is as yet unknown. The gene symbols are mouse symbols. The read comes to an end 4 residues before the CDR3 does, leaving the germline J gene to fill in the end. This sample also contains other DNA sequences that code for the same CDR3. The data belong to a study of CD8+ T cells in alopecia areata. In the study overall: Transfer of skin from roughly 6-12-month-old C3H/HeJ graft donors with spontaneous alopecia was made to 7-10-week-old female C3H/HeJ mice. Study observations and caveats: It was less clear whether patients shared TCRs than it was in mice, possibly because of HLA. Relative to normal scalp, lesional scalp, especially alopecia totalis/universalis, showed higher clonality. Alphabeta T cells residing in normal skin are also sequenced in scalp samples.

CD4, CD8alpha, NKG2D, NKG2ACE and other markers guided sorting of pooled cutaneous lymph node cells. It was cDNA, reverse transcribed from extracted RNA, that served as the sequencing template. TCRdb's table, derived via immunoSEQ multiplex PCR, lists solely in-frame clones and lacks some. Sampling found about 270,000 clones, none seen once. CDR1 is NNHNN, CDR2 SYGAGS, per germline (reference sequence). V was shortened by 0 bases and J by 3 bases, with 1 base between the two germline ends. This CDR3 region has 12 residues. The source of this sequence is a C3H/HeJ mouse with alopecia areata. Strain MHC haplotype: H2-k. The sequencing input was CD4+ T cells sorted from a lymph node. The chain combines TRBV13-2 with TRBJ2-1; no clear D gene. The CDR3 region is CASGDGYAEQFF. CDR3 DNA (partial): TGTGCCAGCGGTGATGGCTATGCT.